These T cell receptor beta chains were read from a single sample in a study of neoadjuvant nivolumab and ipilimumab in lung cancer. The method was immunoSEQ multiplex PCR; TCRdb's version includes in-frame clones alone and lacks a portion of them. The table lists over 20,000 clones, 75% to 85% of them singletons. The material sequenced was tumor tissue, taken after neoadjuvant nivolumab, alone or with ipilimumab, at or shortly before surgery. All receptors derive from an adult with non-small cell lung cancer. Each CDR3 is given with its conserved first and last residue. The D gene is left open where the match is weak. Clone size appears in some rows only: once, few, many, or a class for an expanded clone.

V	size	D	J	length	DNA	CDR3
TRBV27	.	TRBD1	TRBJ1-1	14	TGTGCCAGCAGACGACAGGGGGGGAACACTGAAGCTTTCTTT	CASRRQGGNTEAFF
TRBV5-1	.	.	TRBJ2-7	16	TGCGCCAGCAGCTTGGGGGCTCGGGGGGCGATCTACGAGCAGTACTTC	CASSLGARGAIYEQYF
TRBV7-9	.	.	TRBJ1-1	13	TGTGCCAGCAGCCTGGGACAAAACACTGAAGCTTTCTTT	CASSLGQNTEAFF
TRBV7-2	.	.	TRBJ1-2	16	TGTGCCAGCAGCTTAGGTAGTCCGGGATACTTCTATGGCTACACCTTC	CASSLGSPGYFYGYTF
TRBV28	.	TRBD2	TRBJ2-7	15	TGTGCCAGCAGCGAGAGGACTAGCGGGAGGCTCGAGCAGTACTTC	CASSERTSGRLEQYF
TRBV10-2	.	.	TRBJ2-7	11	TGCGCCAGCATGGGCGGATACGAGCAGTACTTC	CASMGGYEQYF
TRBV6-5	.	.	TRBJ2-7	13	TGTGCCAGCAGTTACTCCAGGAGCTACGAGCAGTACTTC	CASSYSRSYEQYF
TRBV29-1	.	.	TRBJ2-5	14	TGCAGCGTTGAATCTTGGCGGTATCAAGAGACCCAGTACTTC	CSVESWRYQETQYF
TRBV11-3	few	.	TRBJ2-1	14	TGTGCCAGCAGGGGCTCCACGCGCTACAATGAGCAGTTCTTC	CASRGSTRYNEQFF
TRBV2	.	.	TRBJ2-7	15	TGTGCCAGCAGTGAGGACCAGGGAAGCTCCTACGAGCAGTACTTC	CASSEDQGSSYEQYF
TRBV6-5	.	.	TRBJ1-3	12	TGTGCCAGCCGGTCCTCTGGAAACACCATATATTTT	CASRSSGNTIYF
TRBV18	.	.	TRBJ2-5	13	TGTGCCAGCTCACCAGGAACGCAAGAGACCCAGTACTTC	CASSPGTQETQYF
TRBV6-5	.	TRBD1	TRBJ1-5	14	TGTGCCAGCAGGCCGGGACAGGCTAATCAGCCCCAGCATTTT	CASRPGQANQPQHF
TRBV19	once	.	TRBJ1-4	14	TGTGCCAGTAGCGTTAGGACAGAGAATGAAAAACTGTTTTTT	CASSVRTENEKLFF
TRBV11-2	once	.	TRBJ2-2	13	TGTGCCAGCAGCTTAGGGGGCTCCGGGGAGCTGTTTTTT	CASSLGGSGELFF
TRBV11-3	few	.	TRBJ2-2	13	TGTGCCAGCAGCCCGAGCATTGCCGGGGAGCTGTTTTTT	CASSPSIAGELFF
TRBV18	.	.	TRBJ2-1	14	TGTGCCAGCTCGCTATACACGGGGTTCAATGAGCAGTTCTTC	CASSLYTGFNEQFF
TRBV5-1	few	.	TRBJ2-7	15	TGCGCCAGCAGCTTGGCCCCCGACTCTTCCTACGAGCAGTACTTC	CASSLAPDSSYEQYF
TRBV14	.	.	TRBJ1-2	15	TGTGCCAGCAGCCAAGGGAGAGGGGCTTCTTGGGGCTACACCTTC	CASSQGRGASWGYTF
TRBV15	.	.	TRBJ2-6	16	TGTGCCACCAGCAGAGGACAGATCTCTGGGGCCAACGTCCTGACTTTC	CATSRGQISGANVLTF
TRBV7-8	.	.	TRBJ2-7	14	TGTGCCAGCAGCCCCACAGGGAGGTCCTACGAGCAGTACTTC	CASSPTGRSYEQYF
TRBV27	once	TRBD2	TRBJ2-1	15	TGTGCCAGCAGTGGGGGACTAGCGGGTTACAATGAGCAGTTCTTC	CASSGGLAGYNEQFF
TRBV5-4	.	.	TRBJ2-5	14	TGTGCCAGCAGCTTGACAGGCAGGGAAGAGACCCAGTACTTC	CASSLTGREETQYF
TRBV5-1	.	TRBD2	TRBJ2-5	14	TGCGCCAGCAGCCCCGGGACTAGCGGAGAGACCCAGTACTTC	CASSPGTSGETQYF
TRBV7-2	.	.	TRBJ2-7	15	TGTGCCAGCAGCTTACCTCGGGGATCCTCCTACGAGCAGTACTTC	CASSLPRGSSYEQYF
TRBV29-1	.	.	TRBJ2-3	11	TGCAGGATGGAGGATGGGGATACGCAGTATTTT	CRMEDGDTQYF
TRBV19	.	TRBD2	TRBJ2-3	16	TGTGCCAGTAATAAAGGATTAGCGGGGCTCACAGATACGCAGTATTTT	CASNKGLAGLTDTQYF
TRBV27	.	.	TRBJ2-1	13	TGTGCCGTACGGGGCAGGTCCTACAATGAGCAGTTCTTC	CAVRGRSYNEQFF
TRBV5-1	.	TRBD1	TRBJ2-3	15	TGCGCCAGCAGCTGGGACAGGGCCCGCACAGATACGCAGTATTTT	CASSWDRARTDTQYF
TRBV5-1	once	TRBD2	TRBJ2-1	15	TGCGCCAGCAGCGGGCTAGCGGGAGGGCCGGGTGAGCAGTTCTTC	CASSGLAGGPGEQFF
TRBV7-9	.	.	TRBJ2-5	14	TGTGCCAGCAGCCTACCCACCCCCCCGGAGACCCAGTACTTC	CASSLPTPPETQYF
TRBV29-1	.	TRBD2	TRBJ2-7	16	TGCAGCGTTGAGGGTATGACTAGCGGGAGTCCCTACGAGCAGTACTTC	CSVEGMTSGSPYEQYF
TRBV20-1	.	.	TRBJ1-1	11	TGCAGTGTAGGGATTTACACTGAAGCTTTCTTT	CSVGIYTEAFF
TRBV27	.	.	TRBJ1-2	12	TGTGCCAGCAGTTTAGGGGGGACTGGCTACACCTTC	CASSLGGTGYTF
TRBV6-5	.	TRBD2	TRBJ2-1	14	TGTGCCAGCAGGACTAGCGGGTCCTACAATGAGCAGTTCTTC	CASRTSGSYNEQFF
TRBV19	.	TRBD1	TRBJ2-2	14	TGTGCCAGTGACAGGGGTCTAAACACCGGGGAGCTGTTTTTT	CASDRGLNTGELFF
TRBV7-9	.	TRBD1	TRBJ2-2	15	TGTGCCAGCAGCCGGGGGACAGGGGTAACCGGGGAGCTGTTTTTT	CASSRGTGVTGELFF
TRBV7-9	.	.	TRBJ2-5	13	TGTGCCAGCAGCTTAATTCTCCAAGAGACCCAGTACTTC	CASSLILQETQYF
TRBV6-5	.	TRBD2	TRBJ2-1	13	TGTGCCAGCAAGGGACTAGCGGGTCCTGAGCAGTTCTTC	CASKGLAGPEQFF
TRBV7-2	.	TRBD2	TRBJ2-3	17	TGTGCCAGCAGCCCGGGGGGAGCGGGGACTAGCGGGATTGGGGAGTATTTT	CASSPGGAGTSGIGEYF
TRBV19	.	TRBD2	TRBJ2-7	14	TGTGCCAGTAAGCTACTAGCGGGAGCTTACGAGCAGTACTTC	CASKLLAGAYEQYF
TRBV11-2	.	.	TRBJ2-7	13	TGTGCCAGCAGGGAGCTAGGGCCCTACGAGCAGTACTTC	CASRELGPYEQYF
TRBV5-6	.	TRBD1	TRBJ1-5	17	TGTGCCAGCAGCTTTGTGGGACAGGGTGGTGGCAATCAGCCCCAGCATTTT	CASSFVGQGGGNQPQHF
TRBV11-1	once	TRBD1	TRBJ2-2	16	TGTGCCAGCAGCCTCAGTGGGACAGTGAACACCGGGGAGCTGTTTTTT	CASSLSGTVNTGELFF
TRBV5-1	.	.	TRBJ1-4	14	TGCGCCAGCAGCTTGGGCGACAAGGTTGGAAAACTGTTTTTT	CASSLGDKVGKLFF
TRBV29-1	.	TRBD1	TRBJ1-4	14	TGCAGCGCGGCTGAGGGGGCCAGGGACGAAAAACTGTTTTTT	CSAAEGARDEKLFF
TRBV10-3	.	.	TRBJ1-2	13	TGTGCCACCGTCCAGGGCTCTAACTATGGCTACACCTTC	CATVQGSNYGYTF
TRBV5-1	.	.	TRBJ1-1	15	TGCGCCAGCAGCTGGACCGGGACTCTGAACACTGAAGCTTTCTTT	CASSWTGTLNTEAFF
TRBV5-6	.	TRBD1	TRBJ1-2	15	TGTGCCAGCAGCTTGCCAGGGGGCCGTGGTTATGGCTACACCTTC	CASSLPGGRGYGYTF
TRBV7-3	once	TRBD1	TRBJ1-2	13	TGTGCCAGCAGCCCAGGGGGCGAGTCTGGCTACACCTTC	CASSPGGESGYTF
TRBV4-2	.	TRBD2	TRBJ2-3	18	TGTGCCAGCAGCCAAGAGGGGGGGGCCTCCGGGAGGGCAGATACGCAGTATTTT	CASSQEGGASGRADTQYF
TRBV7-9	.	.	TRBJ2-7	17	TGTGCCAGCAGCTTTCGCACAAGCGGGCCAACAAACTACGAGCAGTACTTC	CASSFRTSGPTNYEQYF
TRBV29-1	.	TRBD1	TRBJ1-1	13	TGCAGCGTCGGACAGGGGGGTGCTACTGAAGCTTTCTTT	CSVGQGGATEAFF